This T cell receptor beta chain comes out of a study of blood T cell repertoires in COVID-19. The CDR3 totals 15 residues. Germline values: CDR1 SGHTA, CDR2 FQGNSA. Trimming pared 1 base from V and 0 bases from J, leaving 8 bases between. Profiling relied on immunoSEQ multiplex PCR, and the TCRdb table lists in-frame clones only, not all of them. The sample has about 220,000 clones; 75% to 85% are singletons. As concerns this clone: This same CDR3 is encoded by further DNA sequences in the sample.

The sequenced sample consisted of peripheral blood. This TCR was sampled from a man over 45 with active or convalescent COVID-19. The rearrangement uses TRBV7-2 and TRBJ2-3; D is unresolved. The CDR3: CASSLEGVSTDTQYF. The DNA for the CDR3 is TGTGCCAGCAGCTTAGAAGGAGTTAGCACAGATACGCAGTATTTT.